This T cell receptor (beta chain) was sequenced during a study of CD8+CD57+ T cells in acquired aplastic anemia. TCR beta VDJ combinations and CDR3 sequences were profiled from genomic DNA. One entry per CDR3 protein, called by TCRdb with MiXCR from the reads. The data hold a few hundred thousand distinct CDR3 sequences, with approximately 82% observed a single time. J gave up 5 bases and V 6 bases, and 14 bases lay outside the gene matches. Germline V lookup: CDR1 SGHNT, CDR2 YENEEA. This CDR3 is 16 amino acids long. Sequenced patients had shown CD8+CD57+ cell expansion by flow cytometry. This clonotype has a single count.

The rearrangement joins TRBV11-3 to TRBJ1-2; 8 bases fit TRBD1. This TCR derives from a human donor with aplastic anemia. The sequenced material came from sorted CD4+, CD8+, or CD8+CD57+ T cells (not recorded which) from PBMCs. CDR3 residues: CASRTPRQGLVYGYTF. In nucleotides, the CDR3 is TGTGCCAGCAGGACACCGAGACAGGGGCTCGTATATGGCTACACCTTC. The whole variable domain, remainder taken from reference TRBV11-3 and TRBJ1-2, is EAGVVQSPRYKIIEKKQPVAFWCNPISGHNTLYWYLQNLGQGPELLIRYENEEAVDDSQLPKDRFSAERLKGVDSTLKIQPAELGDSAVYLCASRTPRQGLVYGYTFGSGTRLTVV.